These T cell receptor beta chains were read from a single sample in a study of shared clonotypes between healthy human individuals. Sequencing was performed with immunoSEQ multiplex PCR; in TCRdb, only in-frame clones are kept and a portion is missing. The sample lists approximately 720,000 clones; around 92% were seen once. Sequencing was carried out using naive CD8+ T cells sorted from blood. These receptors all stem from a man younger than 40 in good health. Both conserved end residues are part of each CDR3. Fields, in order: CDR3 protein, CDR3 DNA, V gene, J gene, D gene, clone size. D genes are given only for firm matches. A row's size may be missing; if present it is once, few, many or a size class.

CDR3aa: CASSKSEGEGADTQYF
CDR3nt: TGTGCCAGCAGCAAATCCGAAGGAGAGGGAGCAGATACGCAGTATTTT
v_gene: TRBV21-1
j_gene: TRBJ2-3
d_gene: .
abundance: .

CDR3aa: CATVDPLSYNEQFF
CDR3nt: TGTGCCACCGTTGACCCGCTCTCCTACAATGAGCAGTTCTTC
v_gene: TRBV10-3
j_gene: TRBJ2-1
d_gene: .
abundance: .

CDR3aa: CASSAPTRDRLYEQYF
CDR3nt: TGTGCCAGCAGCGCGCCGACCCGGGACAGGCTCTACGAGCAGTACTTC
v_gene: TRBV7-9
j_gene: TRBJ2-7
d_gene: TRBD1
abundance: .

CDR3aa: CASSYSETNEKLFF
CDR3nt: TGTGCCAGCAGTTACTCGGAGACTAATGAAAAACTGTTTTTT
v_gene: TRBV6-5
j_gene: TRBJ1-4
d_gene: .
abundance: .

CDR3aa: CASRDMRTGGDQPQHF
CDR3nt: TGTGCCAGCAGGGATATGAGGACAGGGGGTGATCAGCCCCAGCATTTT
v_gene: TRBV28
j_gene: TRBJ1-5
d_gene: TRBD1
abundance: .

CDR3aa: CSVERTGGPEETQYF
CDR3nt: TGCAGCGTTGAAAGAACGGGAGGGCCGGAAGAGACCCAGTACTTC
v_gene: TRBV29-1
j_gene: TRBJ2-5
d_gene: TRBD2
abundance: .

CDR3aa: CASSGRTPYYNEQFF
CDR3nt: TGCGCCAGCAGTGGAAGGACACCCTACTACAATGAGCAGTTCTTC
v_gene: TRBV5-1
j_gene: TRBJ2-1
d_gene: .
abundance: .

CDR3aa: CASSDGDPSYEQYF
CDR3nt: TGCGCCAGCAGTGATGGAGATCCCTCCTACGAGCAGTACTTC
v_gene: TRBV10-1
j_gene: TRBJ2-7
d_gene: .
abundance: .

CDR3aa: CASSPWDSGSLETQYF
CDR3nt: TGTGCCAGCAGTCCCTGGGATAGCGGAAGTTTGGAGACCCAGTACTTC
v_gene: TRBV27
j_gene: TRBJ2-5
d_gene: .
abundance: .

CDR3aa: CASSLISGNQPQHF
CDR3nt: TGTGCCAGCAGTTTAATTTCAGGGAATCAGCCCCAGCATTTT
v_gene: TRBV27
j_gene: TRBJ1-5
d_gene: .
abundance: .

CDR3aa: CASSSGTGALSTEAFF
CDR3nt: TGTGCCAGCAGCTCCGGGACAGGGGCCTTGAGCACTGAAGCTTTCTTT
v_gene: TRBV5-5
j_gene: TRBJ1-1
d_gene: TRBD1
abundance: .

CDR3aa: CASSPPRGQGASKNIQYF
CDR3nt: TGTGCCAGCAGTCCGCCCCGCGGGCAGGGGGCATCCAAAAACATTCAGTACTTC
v_gene: TRBV28
j_gene: TRBJ2-4
d_gene: TRBD1
abundance: .

CDR3aa: CASGLTTSGYNEQFF
CDR3nt: TGTGCTAGTGGTTTGACGACTAGCGGATACAATGAGCAGTTCTTC
v_gene: TRBV12-5
j_gene: TRBJ2-1
d_gene: TRBD2
abundance: .

CDR3aa: CASRDGQAHGYTF
CDR3nt: TGTGCCAGCAGGGACGGACAGGCCCATGGCTACACCTTC
v_gene: TRBV6-6
j_gene: TRBJ1-2
d_gene: TRBD1
abundance: few

CDR3aa: CASSPMEASGYAGTDTQYF
CDR3nt: TGTGCCAGCAGCCCCATGGAGGCTAGCGGGTACGCTGGCACAGATACGCAGTATTTT
v_gene: TRBV7-2
j_gene: TRBJ2-3
d_gene: TRBD2
abundance: .

CDR3aa: CASGPPPGLAGVRAYEQYF
CDR3nt: TGTGCTAGTGGTCCCCCTCCGGGACTAGCGGGAGTTCGGGCCTACGAGCAGTACTTC
v_gene: TRBV12-5
j_gene: TRBJ2-7
d_gene: TRBD2
abundance: many

CDR3aa: CASSLNGGYEQYF
CDR3nt: TGTGCCAGCAGCTTAAACGGGGGCTACGAGCAGTACTTC
v_gene: TRBV7-3
j_gene: TRBJ2-7
d_gene: .
abundance: .

CDR3aa: CASSLGLAETGELFF
CDR3nt: TGTGCCAGCAGTTTGGGACTAGCGGAAACTGGGGAGCTGTTTTTT
v_gene: TRBV5-8
j_gene: TRBJ2-2
d_gene: TRBD2
abundance: .

CDR3aa: CASRPLADPTGEQFF
CDR3nt: TGTGCCAGCAGGCCACTAGCGGACCCCACGGGTGAGCAGTTCTTC
v_gene: TRBV28
j_gene: TRBJ2-1
d_gene: TRBD2
abundance: .

CDR3aa: CASSQSRHTNSYEQYF
CDR3nt: TGCGCCAGCAGTCAATCGCGACACACTAACTCCTACGAGCAGTACTTC
v_gene: TRBV23-1
j_gene: TRBJ2-7
d_gene: .
abundance: .

CDR3aa: CASSQDSFGGTGELFF
CDR3nt: TGCGCCAGCAGCCAAGATTCTTTTGGCGGCACCGGGGAGCTGTTTTTT
v_gene: TRBV4-1
j_gene: TRBJ2-2
d_gene: .
abundance: .

CDR3aa: CASSPTITGFTYNEQFF
CDR3nt: TGTGCCAGCAGTCCCACCATAACAGGGTTCACCTACAATGAGCAGTTCTTC
v_gene: TRBV27
j_gene: TRBJ2-1
d_gene: .
abundance: .

CDR3aa: CASSDGQVVGYGYTF
CDR3nt: TGTGCCAGCAGTGACGGGCAGGTCGTTGGCTATGGCTACACCTTC
v_gene: TRBV6-1
j_gene: TRBJ1-2
d_gene: .
abundance: .

CDR3aa: CASSQGPSYNEQFF
CDR3nt: TGCGCCAGCAGCCAAGGACCCTCCTACAATGAGCAGTTCTTC
v_gene: TRBV4-1
j_gene: TRBJ2-1
d_gene: .
abundance: .

CDR3aa: CASSSGGGMAKNIQYF
CDR3nt: TGCGCCAGCAGCTCGGGGGGCGGGATGGCCAAAAACATTCAGTACTTC
v_gene: TRBV5-1
j_gene: TRBJ2-4
d_gene: .
abundance: .

CDR3aa: CASSPTPGITDTQYF
CDR3nt: TGTGCCAGCAGCCCGACGCCGGGTATTACAGATACGCAGTATTTT
v_gene: TRBV9
j_gene: TRBJ2-3
d_gene: .
abundance: .